The text below deals with one T cell receptor beta chain. Its specificity is not known. V was cut by 4 bases and J by 2 bases, with 9 bases left in between. Looked up from germline, CDR1 is MRHNA and CDR2 is SNTAGT. The CDR3 length is 14 residues. This record belongs to a study of T cell responses to AZD1222 COVID-19 vaccine. Findings and limits, study-wide: Among vaccine-associated CD4 TCRs, coverage spanned spike, with dominance at 160-218 and 743-854. No repertoire was sampled before or during the peak T cell response, only after it. Just a handful of AZD1222 recipients were seropositive at baseline.

Profiled with immunoSEQ multiplex PCR; TCRdb holds only in-frame clones, not every one. The table lists about 180,000 clones, 70% to 90% of them singletons. The specimen was peripheral blood, collected 28 days after the second AZD1222 dose. The source is an adult who received the AZD1222 COVID-19 vaccine. The chain carries TRBV6-4 and TRBJ1-5; D gene ambiguous. The DNA for the CDR3 is TGTGCCAGCAGTGTCGAGGGTGGCAATCAGCCCCAGCATTTT. Translating gives CASSVEGGNQPQHF.